This paragraph reports one T cell receptor beta chain. What it binds is not known. The CDR3 spans 16 residues. Trimming stripped 0 bases from V and 0 bases from J, with 11 bases between. Germline CDR1 is MNHEY and CDR2 is SMNVEV (reference sequence). The data were obtained in a study of cytomegalovirus exposure and HLA in healthy donors. General study results and limits: Later analysis associated a missense DCLRE1C variant with TCR beta V- and J-gene trimming.

Use of 60 Vbeta and 13 Jbeta primers characterized the PCR. The assay was immunoSEQ multiplex PCR, and TCRdb's table has in-frame clones only and misses some. The sample carries about 75,000 clones, roughly four fifths recorded once. The source material was PBMCs. The TCR was taken from a man younger than 35 in good health and CMV-seronegative. The J gene is TRBJ1-2, the V gene TRBV27; weak D call: TRBD1 (6 bases). The CDR3 DNA reads TGTGCCAGCAGTTTATCCGGGGGGCCGACTAACTATGGCTACACCTTC. Translated, it gives CASSLSGGPTNYGYTF.